This is a list of T cell receptor beta chains from one sample in a study of T-cell memory formation after mild COVID-19. TCRdb reprocessed the 5' RACE reads with MiXCR, giving one entry per CDR3 protein. The sample includes under 650,000 distinct CDR3 sequences, about 20% of them seen just once. The sequenced sample consisted of PBMCs or a T cell subset sorted from them (not recorded which). The receptors were gathered from an adult woman who had mild COVID-19 (a few samples of this study predate the infection). Cell type and time point are not known. The CDR3 runs from the conserved cysteine through the conserved F or W. A D gene is named only where the DNA matches it firmly. Clone size appears in some rows only: once, few, many, or a class for an expanded clone.

clone size	V gene	J gene	D gene	CDR3 protein	CDR3 DNA
few	TRBV5-6	TRBJ2-7	.	CASSDSLLSYEQYF	TGTGCCAGCAGCGACAGCCTACTATCCTACGAGCAGTACTTC
few	TRBV20-1	TRBJ2-1	.	CSARDQGPRGRNNEQFF	TGCAGTGCTAGAGATCAAGGCCCGAGAGGTCGAAACAATGAGCAGTTCTTC
.	TRBV15	TRBJ2-1	.	CATSRPPRDEQFF	TGTGCCACCAGCAGACCCCCGAGGGATGAGCAGTTCTTC
.	TRBV5-6	TRBJ1-1	.	CASSHGGPLAFF	TGTGCCAGCAGCCACGGGGGGCCCCTGGCTTTCTTT
.	TRBV6-2/TRBV6-3	TRBJ1-5	TRBD1	CASNGQGGNQPQHF	TGTGCCAGCAATGGGCAGGGGGGTAATCAGCCCCAGCATTTT
few	TRBV12-3/TRBV12-4	TRBJ1-5	TRBD1	CASSLLWTGGDQPQHF	TGTGCCAGCAGTTTACTCTGGACAGGGGGAGATCAGCCCCAGCATTTT
.	TRBV24-1	TRBJ2-3	TRBD1	CATSDSADRGTDTQYF	TGTGCCACCAGTGATTCCGCGGACAGGGGTACAGATACGCAGTATTTT
.	TRBV2	TRBJ2-5	.	CAGGRGETQYF	TGTGCGGGGGGCAGGGGCGAGACCCAGTACTTC
.	TRBV20-1	TRBJ2-1	.	CSYKTDNEQFF	TGCAGTTACAAGACTGACAATGAGCAGTTCTTC
few	TRBV6-4	TRBJ1-5	.	CASSGEWGSGQPQHF	TGTGCCAGCAGTGGTGAATGGGGAAGCGGCCAGCCCCAGCATTTT
few	TRBV6-5	TRBJ2-7	.	CASRIDEAGTYEQYF	TGTGCCAGCAGAATAGACGAGGCGGGCACCTACGAGCAGTACTTC
few	TRBV7-3	TRBJ2-1	TRBD2	CASSLFPGTSVNNEQFF	TGTGCCAGCAGCCTGTTCCCCGGGACTAGCGTAAACAATGAGCAGTTCTTC
few	TRBV6-5	TRBJ2-1	TRBD2	CASSRAGDYNEQFF	TGTGCCAGCAGTCGAGCGGGGGACTACAATGAGCAGTTCTTC
few	TRBV20-1	TRBJ1-1	.	CSASWKNTEAFF	TGCAGTGCTAGTTGGAAGAACACTGAAGCTTTCTTT